This TCR beta chain derives from a study of Tregs in tolerant kidney transplant recipients. The nonmyeloablative bone marrow transplants came from related graft donors, with transient mixed chimerism. Measured with immunoSEQ multiplex PCR; TCRdb has only the in-frame clones, and not every one. The table records 50,000 or so clones, roughly nine tenths of them present only once. On this clone: Germline and junction disagree at one end, which may indicate a read error.

CDR3 length equals 13 residues. CDR1 and CDR2 from the germline V gene are SGDLS and YYNGEE. V and J are TRBV9 and TRBJ1-6; no clear D. This TCR was recovered from a human patient who received a combined kidney and bone marrow transplant. Some T cells could come from the graft donor. The sequencing used CD8+ T cells from blood (PBMCs), collected 24 months after the transplant. CDR3 DNA sequence: TGTGCCAGCAGCGTCTCCTATAATTCCCCCCTCCACTTT. Amino acids: CASSVSYNSPLHF.